The 8 T cell receptor beta chains reported below all come from one sample, sequenced in a study of blood T cell repertoires in COVID-19. The data were produced by immunoSEQ multiplex PCR, yet TCRdb's version contains in-frame clones alone and is incomplete. The sample lists 25,000 or so clones; approximately 80% were seen once. The material sequenced was peripheral blood. These receptors all stem from a man between 70 and 80 years old with acute or convalescent COVID-19.

The chain has TRBV5-5 and TRBJ2-1; perhaps TRBD2 as D (6 bases). The CDR3 extends over 14 amino acids. Per the germline V gene, CDR1 is SGHKS and CDR2 is YYEKEE (reference sequence). Trimming cost V 4 bases and J 3 bases, with 11 bases left between them. The CDR3: CASSLPGSYNEQFF. For the CDR3, the DNA is TGTGCCAGCAGCCTCCCCGGGAGCTACAATGAGCAGTTCTTC.

This chain's CDR3 is CASSSPDEERYTF. CDR3 sequence (DNA): TGTGCCAGCTCATCCCCCGACGAGGAACGCTACACCTTC. The V gene is TRBV18, the J gene TRBJ1-2; D gene uncertain. CDR3 length: 13 amino acids. V dropped 5 bases and J dropped 9 bases, with 16 bases sitting between them. Looked up from germline, CDR1 is KGHSH and CDR2 is LQKENI.

This rearrangement joins TRBV3-1 (or the pseudogene TRBV3-2) to TRBJ2-3, with 12 bases matching TRBD2. The V and J ends lost 2 bases and 4 bases, in that order; junction bases with no gene match: 1. The CDR3 runs 15 residues. Germline V gives CDR1 LGHDT, CDR2 YNNKEL (reference sequence). This CDR3 reads CASSQLAGGPDTQYF. CDR3 coding DNA: TGTGCCAGCAGCCAACTAGCGGGGGGGCCAGATACGCAGTATTTT.

The table lists this clone with a few counts. This chain joins TRBV5-6 and TRBJ1-2, with no clear D. The V end was cut by 5 bases, the J end by 3 bases, with 20 bases between. The germline gives CDR1 SGHDT, CDR2 YYEEEE. This CDR3 has 16 residues. The CDR3 nucleotides read TGTGCCAGCAGACACCAACTCCGGGTCCCCCACTATGGCTACACCTTC. Amino acids: CASRHQLRVPHYGYTF.

V is TRBV5-8 and J is TRBJ1-5, with 7 bases that match TRBD1. The CDR3 has 14 amino acids. The V segment lost 5 bases and the J segment 7 bases; nucleotides outside the gene matches: 9. Germline V CDR1 and CDR2: SGHTS, YDEGEE. The CDR3 loop reads CASRGDRAGQPQHF. CDR3 nucleotides: TGTGCCAGCAGGGGCGACAGGGCAGGGCAGCCCCAGCATTTT.

The rearrangement uses TRBV20-1 and TRBJ2-7; 7 nucleotides align to TRBD2. V lost 5 bases, J lost 4 bases, and 2 bases stayed unmatched. The CDR3 consists of 11 residues. The V gene's germline CDR1 is DFQATT and CDR2 SNEGSKA (reference sequence). This CDR3 is CSALGGYEQYF. The CDR3 coding sequence is TGCAGTGCTCTCGGGGGGTACGAGCAGTACTTC.

This clone has a handful of counts. V gene TRBV7-2 combines with J gene TRBJ1-1, with D hard to call. The germline gives CDR1 SGHTA, CDR2 FQGNSA. Trimming removed 5 bases from V and 6 bases from J, with 10 bases in between. This CDR3 has 12 amino acids. CDR3 region: CASSPRIAEAFF. DNA of the CDR3: TGTGCCAGCAGCCCTAGAATCGCTGAAGCTTTCTTT.

This chain links TRBV6-2 or TRBV6-3 with TRBJ2-7, with D perhaps TRBD2 (6 bases). Germline V gene lookup returns CDR1 MNHEY and CDR2 SVGEGT. The V gene lost 5 bases and the J gene lost 2 bases, with 19 bases spanning the gap. This CDR3 comprises 16 residues. CDR3: CASSPDNREPPYEQYF. CDR3 DNA: TGTGCCAGCAGTCCCGATAATCGGGAGCCTCCCTACGAGCAGTACTTC.